What follows describes a single TCR beta chain. Antigen: not known. Trimming took 7 bases from V and 11 from J, leaving 17 bases between them. Germline CDR1 reads SEHNR; CDR2 reads FQNEAQ (reference sequence). This CDR3 is built from 12 residues. The data were obtained in a study of beta chain features in type 1 diabetes. The wider study: Patient and healthy donor groups were alike in age, gender and cell yields. Study-level results: Type 1 diabetes patients showed fewer insertions and more deletions at VDJ junctions. Moderately but significantly shorter TCRB CDR3s were found in Type 1 diabetes patients in all four CD4+ subsets. Since sequencing was performed on cDNA, cells with high TCR expression could be over-represented.

All of the isolated RNA was reverse transcribed, so expressed TCRB transcripts were sequenced. Using immunoSEQ multiplex PCR, the repertoire was profiled, and TCRdb retains in-frame clones only, with some absent. There are about 370,000 clones in the sample; 9.5% to 10% occur only once, and 0.45% to 0.65% lies in the top ten. The chain couples TRBV7-9 to TRBJ1-1; a weak D match, TRBD1 (6 bases). Input material: central memory CD4+ T cells from blood. The receptor's source is a man younger than 40 with type 1 diabetes. The CDR3 nucleotides read TGTGCCAGCACCGTTCGGGGGGGCTTGGCTTTCTTT. Translated, it gives CASTVRGGLAFF.